Presented here are 27 T cell receptor beta chains from one specimen sequenced in a study of CD8+CD57+ T cells in acquired aplastic anemia. Both TCR beta VDJ combination and CDR3 sequence profiling were carried out. Genomic DNA was the template for this profiling. TCRdb passed the reads through MiXCR, listing each CDR3 protein once. The table records approximately 180,000 distinct CDR3 sequences, less than 65% of them present only once. The authors sequenced patients whose flow cytometry had shown CD8+CD57+ cell expansion. Sequences were obtained from sorted CD4+, CD8+, or CD8+CD57+ T cells (not recorded which) from PBMCs. These TCRs come from a human donor with aplastic anemia.

This clonotype was recorded only once. The genes are TRBV24-1 and TRBJ1-5, with TRBD1 identical over 7 bases. This CDR3 is 16 amino acids long. After removal of 7 bases from V and 0 bases from J, the junction contained 8 bases not matched to a gene. Germline CDR1 KGHDR, CDR2 SFDVKD. This chain's CDR3 is CATRTRQGRSNQPQHF. The CDR3 region has the DNA TGTGCCACCAGAACAAGACAGGGTCGTAGCAATCAGCCCCAGCATTTT.

On this clonotype itself: This may be a read error: a much more frequent sequence differs by one nucleotide. This chain's CDR3 is CASSYGDTDTQYF. In DNA, the CDR3 is TGTGCCAGCAGTTACGGGGACACAGATACGCAGTATTTT. The J gene is TRBJ2-3, the V gene TRBV6-5; D gene unclear. This CDR3 is built from 13 residues. Germline V CDR1 and CDR2: MNHEY, SVGAGI. Trimming removed 2 bases from V and 2 bases from J, with 5 bases in between.

This clonotype occurred a few times. This chain links TRBV7-2 with TRBJ1-5; D not certain. The CDR3 is 13 residues long. Trimming removed 1 base from V and 6 bases from J, with 7 bases in between. Germline CDR1 is SGHTA and CDR2 is FQGNSA. Here the CDR3 reads CASSLGAVQPQHF. The DNA of the CDR3 is TGTGCCAGCAGCTTAGGGGCCGTTCAGCCCCAGCATTTT.

The rearrangement uses TRBV7-3 and TRBJ2-7; D possibly corresponds to TRBD1 (5 bases). Trimming removed 5 bases at V and 3 bases at J, with 11 bases between. Germline assignment: CDR1 SGHTA and CDR2 FQGTGA. The CDR3 totals 13 residues. CDR3 protein: CASSPRQHYEQYF. The CDR3 DNA is TGTGCCAGCAGCCCGCGACAGCACTACGAGCAGTACTTC. Based on the CDR3 plus reference TRBV7-3 and TRBJ2-7, the full variable domain is GAGVSQTPSNKVTEKGKYVELRCDPISGHTALYWYRQSLGQGPEFLIYFQGTGAADDSGLPNDRFFAVRPEGSVSTLKIQRTERGDSAVYLCASSPRQHYEQYFGPGTRLTVT.

The V call is TRBV28, the J call TRBJ2-7; 10 nucleotides match TRBD1. Germline loops: CDR1 MDHEN, CDR2 SYDVKM. The CDR3 spans 15 residues. V shed 6 bases, J shed 5 bases, and the junction held 10 bases outside the gene matches. DNA of the CDR3: TGTGCCAGCAGCCTGACAGGGGGCTTTCTCAACGAGCAGTACTTC. It specifies CASSLTGGFLNEQYF.

The chain joins TRBV29-1 to TRBJ2-1; 7 nucleotides agree with TRBD2. Per the germline V gene, CDR1 is SQVTM and CDR2 is ANQGSEA. Trimming at V came to 4 bases and at J to 2 bases, leaving 8 bases not matched to a gene. The CDR3 sequence is 15 residues long. Here the CDR3 DNA reads TGCAGCGTTGTAGGAGCGGGGAGCCCCTACAATGAGCAGTTCTTC. Residues: CSVVGAGSPYNEQFF.

This clonotype was counted at least ten times. The chain is built from TRBV2 and TRBJ2-2; D may correspond to TRBD1 or TRBD2 (5 bases each). V was pared by 2 bases and J by 7 bases, with 20 bases between. Germline lookup yields CDR1 SNHLY and CDR2 FYNNEI. The length of the CDR3 is 17 residues. This CDR3 is CASSETRATTGGGELFF. In DNA, the CDR3 is TGTGCCAGCAGTGAAACTCGAGCCACTACTGGGGGCGGGGAGCTGTTTTTT.

This chain joins TRBV7-9 and TRBJ2-3; D unresolved. V lost 6 bases, J lost 6 bases, and 13 bases lay in between. Looked up from germline, CDR1 is SEHNR and CDR2 is FQNEAQ (reference sequence). This CDR3 is built from 13 residues. CDR3 loop: CASSWDVRDTQYF. CDR3 nucleotides: TGTGCCAGCAGTTGGGATGTGAGGGATACGCAGTATTTT.

This clonotype has just a few counts. The gene calls are TRBV6-2 or TRBV6-3 and TRBJ2-4, with TRBD1 matching over 10 bases. Unmatched junction bases numbered 14, after V lost 7 bases and J lost 2 bases. Per the germline V gene, CDR1 is MNHEY and CDR2 is SVGEGT. The CDR3 spans 18 residues. The CDR3, as DNA: TGTGCCAGCAACCGATACCGTCCGGGACAGGGGACCAAAAACATTCAGTACTTC. The encoded protein is CASNRYRPGQGTKNIQYF.

The chain links TRBV19 to TRBJ1-5; D gene unclear. Looked up from germline, CDR1 is LNHDA and CDR2 is SQIVND (reference sequence). Trimming shortened V by 5 bases and J by 5 bases, and 13 bases separated the two germline ends. This CDR3 is built from 14 residues. The CDR3 DNA reads TGTGCCAGTAGTCTCCTCGGGTGGGATCAGCCCCAGCATTTT. Translated, it gives CASSLLGWDQPQHF.

J is TRBJ2-3 and V is TRBV4-3; possible D gene TRBD2, 7 bases. Germline V gives CDR1 LGHNA, CDR2 YSLEER. The CDR3 length is 16 residues. The ends were cut back, 0 bases at V and 6 bases at J, with 16 bases in the middle. In nucleotides, the CDR3 is TGCGCCAGCAGCCAAGATTTGGGGGGGGGCGGTGATACGCAGTATTTT. Its translation: CASSQDLGGGGDTQYF.

The gene calls are TRBV19 and TRBJ2-6; D may be TRBD1 (6 bases). The CDR3 sequence is 15 residues long. Trimming stripped 7 bases from V and 1 base from J, with 11 bases between. The germline gives CDR1 LNHDA, CDR2 SQIVND (reference sequence). The DNA for the CDR3 is TGTGCCAGTATGATTACAGGGTCTGGGGCCAACGTCCTGACTTTC. Its protein product is CASMITGSGANVLTF.

V is TRBV5-1 and J is TRBJ1-2; TRBD1 agrees at 7 bases. The V gene end was trimmed by 5 bases and the J gene end by 5 bases; junction bases not matched to a gene: 12. CDR3 length: 15 amino acids. Germline V gives CDR1 SGHRS, CDR2 YFSETQ. In DNA, the CDR3 is TGCGCCAGCAGGTCGGGACAGACCTCGAGATATGGCTACACCTTC. Its translation: CASRSGQTSRYGYTF. Combining the CDR3 with reference TRBV5-1 and TRBJ1-2 gives the whole variable domain KAGVTQTPRYLIKTRGQQVTLSCSPISGHRSVSWYQQTPGQGLQFLFEYFSETQRNKGNFPGRFSGRQFSNSRSEMNVSTLELGDSALYLCASRSGQTSRYGYTFGSGTRLTVV.

The CDR3 bases are TGTGCCACCAGTGCGGGGCAGGGCCCCAATCAGCCCCAGCATTTT. Its protein product is CATSAGQGPNQPQHF. The chain has TRBV24-1 and TRBJ1-5, with D perhaps TRBD1 (5 bases). The V gene lost 5 bases and the J gene lost 3 bases, with 13 bases spanning the gap. CDR3 size: 15 residues. Germline V gives CDR1 KGHDR, CDR2 SFDVKD.

This clonotype turned up a few times. The rearrangement uses TRBV19 and TRBJ2-1, with 8 bases aligning to TRBD1. The CDR3 totals 14 residues. V lost 6 bases and J lost 8; bases outside the gene matches: 9. Germline values: CDR1 LNHDA, CDR2 SQIVND (reference sequence). CDR3 protein: CASRRQGSLDEQFF. The CDR3 DNA reads as TGTGCCAGTAGGCGACAGGGGAGTTTGGATGAGCAGTTCTTC.

This clonotype was counted at least ten times. V usage is TRBV6-1 and J usage is TRBJ2-7; 10 bases fit TRBD1. The CDR3 contains 14 residues. Trimming removed 4 bases from V and 7 bases from J; junction bases left unmatched: 7. Germline loops: CDR1 MNHNS, CDR2 SASEGT. CDR3 DNA: TGTGCCAGCAGTGCCGGGACAGGGGCGGAAGAGCAGTACTTC. Amino acids: CASSAGTGAEEQYF.

The rearrangement uses TRBV2 and TRBJ1-5; maybe TRBD1 (5 bases). Germline CDR1 is SNHLY and CDR2 is FYNNEI. CDR3 size: 15 residues. Trimming took off 3 bases at V and 3 bases at J, with 12 bases between the two ends. The chain's CDR3 is CASSELGGVNQPQHF. CDR3 bases: TGTGCCAGCAGTGAGTTAGGAGGGGTCAATCAGCCCCAGCATTTT.

The J gene is TRBJ2-2, the V gene TRBV30; no reliable D call. This CDR3 is built from 11 residues. V dropped 6 bases and J dropped 7 bases, with 9 bases sitting between them. The germline CDR1 and CDR2 sequences are GTSNPN and SVGIG (reference sequence). The CDR3 DNA reads as TGTGCCTGCCCAAGTGTCGGGGAGCTGTTTTTT. It is translated as CACPSVGELFF.

This clonotype was counted many times. This rearrangement joins TRBV5-6 to TRBJ1-1; no definite D call. The CDR3 loop spans 13 amino acids. V gave up 4 bases and J gave up 0 bases, with 7 bases separating them. Germline V CDR1 and CDR2: SGHDT, YYEEEE. The CDR3 sequence: CASSLILNTEAFF. DNA for the CDR3: TGTGCCAGCAGCCTTATCCTGAACACTGAAGCTTTCTTT.

This chain uses TRBV10-3 with TRBJ2-3; D may match TRBD1 or TRBD2 (5 bases each). V gave up 4 bases and J gave up 0 bases, with 17 bases separating them. The CDR3 length is 17 residues. In germline, CDR1 is ENHRY, CDR2 SYGVKD. The CDR3 DNA reads TGTGCCATCAGTGGGGACGGGGACCGAGCTAGCACAGATACGCAGTATTTT. Amino acid sequence: CAISGDGDRASTDTQYF.

This clonotype was recorded many times. The V and J genes are TRBV5-8 and TRBJ1-5; perhaps TRBD1 as D (5 bases). There are 13 residues in the CDR3. V shed 4 bases and J shed 9 bases, with 14 bases lying between them. Per germline, CDR1 SGHTS and CDR2 YDEGEE. The CDR3 reads CASSAGSGRPQHF. In DNA form, the CDR3 reads TGTGCCAGCAGCGCAGGGTCTGGGCGGCCCCAGCATTTT. Full variable domain (missing parts from reference TRBV5-8 and TRBJ1-5): EAGVTQSPTHLIKTRGQQATLRCSPISGHTSVYWYQQALGLGLQFLLWYDEGEERNRGNFPPRFSGRQFPNYSSELNVNALELEDSALYLCASSAGSGRPQHFGDGTRLSIL.

Many counts were recorded for this clonotype. CDR3 amino acids: CASSPGGRWPLHF. The CDR3 DNA reads TGTGCCAGCAGCCCCGGGGGCCGCTGGCCCCTCCACTTT. The gene calls are TRBV7-9 and TRBJ1-6; the D gene is possibly TRBD1 (6 bases). Per the germline V gene, CDR1 is SEHNR and CDR2 is FQNEAQ (reference sequence). The CDR3 covers 13 residues. Trimming shortened V by 5 bases and J by 13 bases, and 15 bases separated the two germline ends.

V and J are TRBV7-2 and TRBJ2-5, with 7 positions matching TRBD2. Germline lookup yields CDR1 SGHTA and CDR2 FQGNSA. V lost 3 bases, J lost 4 bases, and 5 bases stayed unmatched. The CDR3 has 14 amino acids. CDR3 sequence: CASSLGGSGETQYF. The CDR3 DNA sequence: TGTGCCAGCAGCTTGGGAGGGTCTGGAGAGACCCAGTACTTC.

This chain connects TRBV5-8 to TRBJ1-1, with 9 nucleotides matching TRBD1. Germline-derived CDR1 and CDR2 are SGHTS and YDEGEE. This CDR3 has 15 residues. With V trimmed by 0 bases and J by 5 bases, 5 bases remained unmatched. The CDR3 nucleotides read TGTGCCAGCAGCTTGGGGACAGGGGCGCTGACTGAAGCTTTCTTT. Amino acids: CASSLGTGALTEAFF.

As regards this clonotype: This is likely a read error, given that the CDR3 carries no conserved phenylalanine or tryptophan at its end. The genes are TRBV6-5 and TRBJ1-2, with D possibly matching TRBD1 (5 bases). The germline CDR1 and CDR2 sequences are MNHEY and SVGAGI. Trimming shortened V by 6 bases and J by 5 bases, and 19 bases separated the two germline ends. The CDR3 is 15 amino acids. The CDR3 DNA is TGTGCCAGCAGATGGACACCCATAGATTCTTATGGCTACACCTTA. It codes for CASRWTPIDSYGYTL.

Note on this clonotype: An end of the junction does not agree with germline; a read error may underlie this. CDR3 DNA sequence: TGTGCTAGCAGCTTAGAAGCGGGGTTTGGGTCCGGGGAGCTGTTTTTT. Translated: CASSLEAGFGSGELFF. The chain carries TRBV7-7 and TRBJ2-2, with TRBD2 matching over 7 bases. The germline gives CDR1 SSHAT, CDR2 FNYEAQ (reference sequence). The CDR3 sequence is 16 residues long.

This chain joins TRBV2 and TRBJ1-6; 11 nucleotides agree with TRBD1. From germline, CDR1 is SNHLY and CDR2 FYNNEI. The CDR3 consists of 14 residues. The V gene end was trimmed by 6 bases and the J gene end by 7 bases; junction bases not matched to a gene: 2. The CDR3 nucleotides are TGTGCCAGCAGGAGGACAGGGGGCAATTCACCCCTCCACTTT. It specifies CASRRTGGNSPLHF.